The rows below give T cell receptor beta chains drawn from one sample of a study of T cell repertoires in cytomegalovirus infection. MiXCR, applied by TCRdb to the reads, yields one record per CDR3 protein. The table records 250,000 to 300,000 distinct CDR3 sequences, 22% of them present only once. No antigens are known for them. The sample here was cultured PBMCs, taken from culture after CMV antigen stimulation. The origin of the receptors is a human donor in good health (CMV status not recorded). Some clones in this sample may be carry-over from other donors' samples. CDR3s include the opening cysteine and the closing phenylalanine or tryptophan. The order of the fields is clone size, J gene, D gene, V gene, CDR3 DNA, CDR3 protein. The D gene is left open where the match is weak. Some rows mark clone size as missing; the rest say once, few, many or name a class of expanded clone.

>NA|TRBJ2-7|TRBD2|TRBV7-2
TGTGCCAGCAGCTTAGTGCTAGCGGCTTCCTACGAGCAGTACTTC
CASSLVLAASYEQYF
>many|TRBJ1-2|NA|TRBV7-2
TGTGCCAGCAGCTTGACCGGATCCCGAGCTAACTATGGCTACACCTTC
CASSLTGSRANYGYTF
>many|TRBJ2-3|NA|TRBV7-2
TGTGCCAGCAGCCCACACCTCTCCGCAGATACGCAGTATTTT
CASSPHLSADTQYF
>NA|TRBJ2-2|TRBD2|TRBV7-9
TGTGCCAGCAGCTTAGCGAGCGGGAGAACGCCCGGGGAGCTGTTTTTT
CASSLASGRTPGELFF
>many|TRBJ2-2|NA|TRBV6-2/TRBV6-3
TGTGCCAGCAGTTATCTAGCAGGAGGCGGGGAGCTGTTTTTT
CASSYLAGGGELFF
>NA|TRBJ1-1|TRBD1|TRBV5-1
TGCGCCAGCAGATACTACAGGGGGATGAACACTGAAGCTTTCTTT
CASRYYRGMNTEAFF
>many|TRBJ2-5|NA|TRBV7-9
TGTGCCAGCCTTGTCGTCGGGGGAGAGACCCAGTACTTC
CASLVVGGETQYF
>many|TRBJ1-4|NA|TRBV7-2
TGTGCCAGCCATCCGAGGCAGGGTAATGAAAAACTGTTTTTT
CASHPRQGNEKLFF
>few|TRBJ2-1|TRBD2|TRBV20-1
TGCAGTGCTAGAGATTTGTACGCGGGAGGAGCCCCCTTATACAATGAGCAGTTCTTC
CSARDLYAGGAPLYNEQFF
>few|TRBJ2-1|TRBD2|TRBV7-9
TGTGCCAGCTGGGGTCGCGGGAGGACCAATGAGCAGTTCTTC
CASWGRGRTNEQFF
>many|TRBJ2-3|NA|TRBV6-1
TGTGCCAGCAGCGCCGGGACTCCTCGTTTT
CASSAGTPRF
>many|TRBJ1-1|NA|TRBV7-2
TGTGCCAGCAGCTTAGATGGGGGGAGCACTGAAGCTTTCTTT
CASSLDGGSTEAFF
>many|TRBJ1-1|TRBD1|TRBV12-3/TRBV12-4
TGTGCCAGCAGTTGGACAGGGGAGGGAACGAACACTGAAGCTTTCTTT
CASSWTGEGTNTEAFF
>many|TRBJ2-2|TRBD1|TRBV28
TGTGCCAGCAGTTCAGGGGGCTCGGACACCGGGGAGCTGTTTTTT
CASSSGGSDTGELFF
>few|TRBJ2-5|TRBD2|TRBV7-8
TGTGCCAGCAGCTTACGAGCGGCGGGGGGCGGCTCTACCCAGTACTTC
CASSLRAAGGGSTQYF
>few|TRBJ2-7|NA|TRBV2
TGTGCCAGCAGTGGGACAGAATTCACCTACGAGCAGTACTTC
CASSGTEFTYEQYF
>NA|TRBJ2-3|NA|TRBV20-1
TGCAGTGCAACCGCCCCGAGGAAAGCTAGCACAGATACGCAGTATTTT
CSATAPRKASTDTQYF
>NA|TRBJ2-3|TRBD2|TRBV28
TGTGCCAGCACCACCTCGGAGGGAGGGACAGATACGCAGTATTTT
CASTTSEGGTDTQYF
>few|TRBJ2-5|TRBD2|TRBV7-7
TGTGCCAGCAGCGTTAGCGGGAGGGCCGGTGAGACCCAGTACTTC
CASSVSGRAGETQYF
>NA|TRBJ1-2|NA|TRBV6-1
TGTGCCAGCAGTTCCCCCAGTGGGGGCCACTATGGCTACACCTTC
CASSSPSGGHYGYTF
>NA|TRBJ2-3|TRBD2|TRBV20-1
TGCAGTGCTAGAGTAGCGGGGGGCACAGATACGCAGTATTTT
CSARVAGGTDTQYF
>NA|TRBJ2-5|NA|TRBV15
TGTGCCACCAGCTCCCGGACTGGAGCGGGCGAGACCCAGTACTTC
CATSSRTGAGETQYF
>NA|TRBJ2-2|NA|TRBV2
TGTGCCAGCAGTGAAGTTCCTTTGGGCACCGGGGAGCTGTTTTTT
CASSEVPLGTGELFF
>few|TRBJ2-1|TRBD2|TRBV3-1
TGTGCCAGCAGCCCAGGCGGGAGGCCGGGAAATGAGCAGTTCTTC
CASSPGGRPGNEQFF
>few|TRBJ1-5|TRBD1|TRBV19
TGTGCCAGTAGTCCCGAAGGAGACAGGGGTCGGCAGCCCCAGCATTTT
CASSPEGDRGRQPQHF
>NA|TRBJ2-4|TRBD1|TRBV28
TGTGCCAGCAGCCGGACAGGAGAAAACATTCAGTACTTC
CASSRTGENIQYF
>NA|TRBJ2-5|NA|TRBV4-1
TGCGCCAGCAGCTCCCAACGACAGGCACCAGAGACCCAGTACTTC
CASSSQRQAPETQYF
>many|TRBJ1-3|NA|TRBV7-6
TGTGCCACCACACATTACGAGACAGTCTCTGGAAACACCATATATTTT
CATTHYETVSGNTIYF
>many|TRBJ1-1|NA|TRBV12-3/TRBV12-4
TGTGCCAGCAGTTTAGGACAGTGGAGCACTGAAGCTTTCTTT
CASSLGQWSTEAFF
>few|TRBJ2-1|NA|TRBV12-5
TGTGCTAGTGGTTGGACAAGCGGTGGGAGCTCCTACAATGAGCAGTTCTTC
CASGWTSGGSSYNEQFF
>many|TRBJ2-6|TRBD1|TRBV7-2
TGTGCCAGCAGCGCCCGGACAGGGACGAGAGGGGCCAACGTCCTGACTTTC
CASSARTGTRGANVLTF
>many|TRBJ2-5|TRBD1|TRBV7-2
TGTGCCAGCAGCAAGGGGGCGCAGGGCCGAGGAGAGACCCAGTACTTC
CASSKGAQGRGETQYF
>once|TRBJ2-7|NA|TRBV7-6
TGTGCCAGCAGCTTAGGTAGCGCCCGCGCCTACGAGCAGTACTTC
CASSLGSARAYEQYF
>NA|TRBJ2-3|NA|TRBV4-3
TGCGCCAGCAGCCAAGATGGAACCCCGGCAGATACGCAGTATTTT
CASSQDGTPADTQYF
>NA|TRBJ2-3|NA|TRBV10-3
TGTGCCATCAGTGAATTCAGCGGGTCGGTTACAGATACGCAGTATTTT
CAISEFSGSVTDTQYF
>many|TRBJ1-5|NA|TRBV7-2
TGTGCCAGCAGCTTAGGTGGGGGGCAAGGGCAGCCCCAGCATTTT
CASSLGGGQGQPQHF
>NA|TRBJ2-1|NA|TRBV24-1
TGTGCCACCAAAGGGACTGGCCTCCCGAATGAGCAGTTCTTC
CATKGTGLPNEQFF
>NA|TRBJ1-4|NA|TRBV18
TGTGCCAGCTCACCAAGTAGCGCGGATGAAAAACTGTTTTTT
CASSPSSADEKLFF
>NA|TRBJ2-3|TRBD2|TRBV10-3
TGTGCCACCGGACTAGCGGGAGGGCCCCAGCAGTATTTT
CATGLAGGPQQYF
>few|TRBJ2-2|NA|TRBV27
TGTGCCAGCAGTTTAAGGACGGCAACTGAAGGGGAGCTGTTTTTT
CASSLRTATEGELFF
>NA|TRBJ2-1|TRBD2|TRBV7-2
TGTGCCAGCAGCCAGAGGGGTAGCGGGGCCCCCAATGAGCAGTTCTTC
CASSQRGSGAPNEQFF
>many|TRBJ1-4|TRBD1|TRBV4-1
TGCGCCAGCTCCCCAGGGGGACAGAATAATGAAAAACTGTTTTTT
CASSPGGQNNEKLFF
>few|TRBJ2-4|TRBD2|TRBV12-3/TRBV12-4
TGTGCCAGCAGTTTAGCGAGTAGCGGGGACATTCAGTACTTC
CASSLASSGDIQYF
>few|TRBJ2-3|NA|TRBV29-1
TGCAGCGCTGGGACCGGCCGAGGCACAGATACGCAGTATTTT
CSAGTGRGTDTQYF
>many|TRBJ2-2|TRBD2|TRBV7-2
TGTGCCAGCAGCTTAGGAAGACCGGGAGGGGAGACCGGGGAGCTGTTTTTT
CASSLGRPGGETGELFF
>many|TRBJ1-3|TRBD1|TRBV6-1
TGTGCCAGCCCCCCCGGCCAGGGGGAGTTATCTGGAAACACCATATATTTT
CASPPGQGELSGNTIYF
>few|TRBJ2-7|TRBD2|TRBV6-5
TGTGCCAGCAGAATGGGGACTAGCGCCTACGAGCAGTACTTC
CASRMGTSAYEQYF
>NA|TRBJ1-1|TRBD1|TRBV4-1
TGCGCCAGCAGCCAAGGGGTGACAGGGGGAACTGAAGCTTTCTTT
CASSQGVTGGTEAFF